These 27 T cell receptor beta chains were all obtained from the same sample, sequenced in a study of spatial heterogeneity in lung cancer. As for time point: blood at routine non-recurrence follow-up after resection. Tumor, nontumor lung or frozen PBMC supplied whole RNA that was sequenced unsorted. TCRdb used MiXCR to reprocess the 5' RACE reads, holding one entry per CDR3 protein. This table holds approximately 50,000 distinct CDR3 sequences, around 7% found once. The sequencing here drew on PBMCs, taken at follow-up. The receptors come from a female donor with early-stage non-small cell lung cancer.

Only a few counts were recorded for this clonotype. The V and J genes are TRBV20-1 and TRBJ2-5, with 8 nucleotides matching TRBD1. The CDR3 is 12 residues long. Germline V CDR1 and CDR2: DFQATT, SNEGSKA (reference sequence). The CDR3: CSSPGGTETQYF. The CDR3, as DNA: TGCAGCTCACCAGGGGGCACGGAGACCCAGTACTTC.

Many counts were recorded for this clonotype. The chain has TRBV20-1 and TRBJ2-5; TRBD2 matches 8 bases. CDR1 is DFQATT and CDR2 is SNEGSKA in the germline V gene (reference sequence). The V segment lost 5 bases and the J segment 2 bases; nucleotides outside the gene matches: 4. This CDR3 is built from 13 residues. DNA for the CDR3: TGCAGTGCTTATACTAGCGGACAAGAGACCCAGTACTTC. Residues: CSAYTSGQETQYF.

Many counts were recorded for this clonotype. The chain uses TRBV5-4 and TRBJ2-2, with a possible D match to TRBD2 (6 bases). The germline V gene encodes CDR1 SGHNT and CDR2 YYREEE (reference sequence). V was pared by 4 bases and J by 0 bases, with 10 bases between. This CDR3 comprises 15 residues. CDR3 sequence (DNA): TGTGCCAGCAGCCTCGGAGGGGCGAACACCGGGGAGCTGTTTTTT. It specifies CASSLGGANTGELFF.

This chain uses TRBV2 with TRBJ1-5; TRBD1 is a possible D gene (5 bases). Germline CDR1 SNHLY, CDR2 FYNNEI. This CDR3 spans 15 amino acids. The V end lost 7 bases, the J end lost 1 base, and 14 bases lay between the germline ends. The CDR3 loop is CASTTQVASNQPQHF. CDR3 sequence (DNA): TGTGCCAGCACCACACAGGTGGCGAGCAATCAGCCCCAGCATTTT.

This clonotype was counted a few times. The CDR3 here is CASSSQMNTEAFF. Written as DNA, the CDR3 is TGTGCCAGCAGCTCCCAGATGAACACTGAAGCTTTCTTT. This chain uses TRBV7-3 with TRBJ1-1; D uncertain. This CDR3 has 13 residues. Germline CDR1 SGHTA, CDR2 FQGTGA. V lost 4 bases to trimming and J lost 0 bases, with 6 bases between them.

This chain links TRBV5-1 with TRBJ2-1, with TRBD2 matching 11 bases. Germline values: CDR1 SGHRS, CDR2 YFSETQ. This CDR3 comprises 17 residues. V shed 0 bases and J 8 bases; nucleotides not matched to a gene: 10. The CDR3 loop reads CASSLVASGGPGDEQFF. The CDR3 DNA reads TGCGCCAGCAGCTTGGTAGCTAGCGGGGGGCCTGGGGATGAGCAGTTCTTC.

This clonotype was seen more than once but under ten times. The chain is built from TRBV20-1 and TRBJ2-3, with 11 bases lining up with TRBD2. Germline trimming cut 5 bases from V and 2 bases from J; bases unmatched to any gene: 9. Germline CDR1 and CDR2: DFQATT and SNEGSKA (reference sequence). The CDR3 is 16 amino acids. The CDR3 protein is CSALLAGALITDTQYF. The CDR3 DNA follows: TGCAGTGCTTTACTAGCGGGGGCCTTGATCACAGATACGCAGTATTTT.

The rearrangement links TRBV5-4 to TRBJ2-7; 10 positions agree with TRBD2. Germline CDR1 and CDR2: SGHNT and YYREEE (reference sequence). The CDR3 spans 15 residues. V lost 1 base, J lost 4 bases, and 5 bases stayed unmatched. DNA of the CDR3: TGTGCCAGCAGCTTGTTACTAGCGGGGTTTTACGAGCAGTACTTC. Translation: CASSLLLAGFYEQYF.

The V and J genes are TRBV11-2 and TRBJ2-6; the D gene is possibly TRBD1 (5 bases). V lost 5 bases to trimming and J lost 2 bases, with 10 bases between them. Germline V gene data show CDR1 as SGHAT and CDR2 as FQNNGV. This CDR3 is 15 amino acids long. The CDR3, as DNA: TGTGCCAGCAGCCCCCAAGGGGCTGGGGCCAACGTCCTGACTTTC. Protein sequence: CASSPQGAGANVLTF.

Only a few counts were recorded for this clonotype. CDR3 nucleotides: TGTGCCAGCAGCTTAGCGCATGAGGGGAGGCAGCCCCAGCATTTT. Translation gives CASSLAHEGRQPQHF. V gene TRBV7-2 combines with J gene TRBJ1-5; possibly TRBD1 for D (5 bases). This CDR3 spans 15 amino acids. V dropped 0 bases and J dropped 7 bases, with 13 bases sitting between them. The germline gives CDR1 SGHTA, CDR2 FQGNSA.

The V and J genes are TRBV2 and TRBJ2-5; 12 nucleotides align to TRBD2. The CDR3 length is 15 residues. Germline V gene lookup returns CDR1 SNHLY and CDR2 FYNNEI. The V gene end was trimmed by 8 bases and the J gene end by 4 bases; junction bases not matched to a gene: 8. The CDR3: CASAGTSGRRETQYF. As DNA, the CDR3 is TGTGCCAGCGCCGGGACTAGCGGGCGAAGAGAGACCCAGTACTTC. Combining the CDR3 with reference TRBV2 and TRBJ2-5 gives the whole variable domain EPEVTQTPSHQVTQMGQEVILRCVPISNHLYFYWYRQILGQKVEFLVSFYNNEISEKSEIFDDQFSVERPDGSNFTLKIRSTKLEDSAMYFCASAGTSGRRETQYFGPGTRLLVL.

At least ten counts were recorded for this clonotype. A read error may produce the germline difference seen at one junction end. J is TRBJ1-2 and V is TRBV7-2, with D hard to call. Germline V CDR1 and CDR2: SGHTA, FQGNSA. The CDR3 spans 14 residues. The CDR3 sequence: CASTLSWQSYGYTF. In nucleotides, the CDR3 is TGTGCCAGCACCTTATCGTGGCAGTCCTATGGCTACACCTTC.

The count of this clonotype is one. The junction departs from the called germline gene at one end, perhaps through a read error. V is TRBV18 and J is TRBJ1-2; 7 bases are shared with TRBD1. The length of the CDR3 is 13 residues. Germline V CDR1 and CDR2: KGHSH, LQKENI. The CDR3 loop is CASSPQGTDGYTF. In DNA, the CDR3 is TGTGCCAGCTCTCCACAGGGGACGGATGGCTACACCTTC.

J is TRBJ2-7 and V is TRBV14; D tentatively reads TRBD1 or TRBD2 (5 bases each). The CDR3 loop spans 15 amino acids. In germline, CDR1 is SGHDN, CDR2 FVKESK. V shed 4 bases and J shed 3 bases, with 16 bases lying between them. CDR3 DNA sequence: TGTGCCAGCAGCCGTGGGGGAAGTAGCTTCTACGAGCAGTACTTC. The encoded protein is CASSRGGSSFYEQYF.

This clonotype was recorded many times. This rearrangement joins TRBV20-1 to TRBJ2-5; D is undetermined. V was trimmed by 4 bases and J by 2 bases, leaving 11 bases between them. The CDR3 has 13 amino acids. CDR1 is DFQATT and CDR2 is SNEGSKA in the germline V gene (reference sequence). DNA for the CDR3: TGCAGTGCTAAGCTGCCGCTTCAAGAGACCCAGTACTTC. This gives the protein CSAKLPLQETQYF.

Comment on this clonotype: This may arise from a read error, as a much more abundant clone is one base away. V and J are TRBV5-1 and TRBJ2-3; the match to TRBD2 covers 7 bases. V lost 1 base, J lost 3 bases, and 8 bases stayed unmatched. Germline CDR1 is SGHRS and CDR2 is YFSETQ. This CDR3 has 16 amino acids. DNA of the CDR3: TGCGCCAGCAGCTTGTCCTGGGGCGGGGGAACAGATACGCAGTATTTT. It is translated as CASSLSWGGGTDTQYF. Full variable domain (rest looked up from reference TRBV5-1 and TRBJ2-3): KAGVTQTPRYLIKTRGQQVTLSCSPISGHRSVSWYQQTPGQGLQFLFEYFSETQRNKGNFPGRFSGRQFSNSRSEMNVSTLELGDSALYLCASSLSWGGGTDTQYFGPGTRLTVL.

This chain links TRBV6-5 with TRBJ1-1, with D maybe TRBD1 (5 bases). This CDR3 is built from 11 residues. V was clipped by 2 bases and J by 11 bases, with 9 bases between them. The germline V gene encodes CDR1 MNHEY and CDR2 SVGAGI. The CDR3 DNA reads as TGTGCCAGCAGTTACGGGGCCCGTGCTTTCTTT. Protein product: CASSYGARAFF.

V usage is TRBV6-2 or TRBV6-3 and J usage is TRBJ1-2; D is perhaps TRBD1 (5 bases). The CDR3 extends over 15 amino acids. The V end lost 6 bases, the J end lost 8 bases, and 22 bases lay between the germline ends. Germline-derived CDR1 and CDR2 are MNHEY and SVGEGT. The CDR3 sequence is CASRYLARGNQGYTF. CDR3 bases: TGTGCCAGCAGGTACCTCGCGCGGGGCAATCAGGGCTACACCTTC.

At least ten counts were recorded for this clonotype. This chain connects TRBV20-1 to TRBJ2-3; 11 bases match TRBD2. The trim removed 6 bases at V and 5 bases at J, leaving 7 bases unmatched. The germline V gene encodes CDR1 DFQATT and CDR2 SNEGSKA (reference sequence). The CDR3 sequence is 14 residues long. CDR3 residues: CSADSGGVGDTQYF. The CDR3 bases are TGCAGTGCAGATAGCGGGGGGGTAGGAGATACGCAGTATTTT.

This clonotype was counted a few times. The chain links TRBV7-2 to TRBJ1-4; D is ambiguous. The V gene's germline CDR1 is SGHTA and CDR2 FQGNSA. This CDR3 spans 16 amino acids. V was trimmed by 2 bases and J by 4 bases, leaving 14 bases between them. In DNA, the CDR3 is TGTGCCAGCAGCTTAATCTTCTCGGTCAGTAATGAAAAACTGTTTTTT. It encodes CASSLIFSVSNEKLFF.

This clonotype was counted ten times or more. CDR3 coding DNA: TGCAGCGTTGGAGGGTTCGAAGGGGGAAGCTCCTACAATGAGCAGTTCTTC. Protein product: CSVGGFEGGSSYNEQFF. J is TRBJ2-1 and V is TRBV29-1, with a possible D match to TRBD1 (6 bases). Germline lookup yields CDR1 SQVTM and CDR2 ANQGSEA. V was clipped by 4 bases and J by 0 bases, with 19 bases between them. The CDR3 consists of 17 residues.

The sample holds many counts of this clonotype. CDR3 sequence: CSAQQAYGYTF. The CDR3 DNA sequence: TGCAGTGCTCAACAGGCTTATGGCTACACCTTC. The V and J genes are TRBV20-1 and TRBJ1-2, with D perhaps TRBD1 (5 bases). Germline CDR1 reads DFQATT; CDR2 reads SNEGSKA (reference sequence). V dropped 5 bases and J dropped 5 bases, with 9 bases sitting between them. The CDR3 covers 11 residues.

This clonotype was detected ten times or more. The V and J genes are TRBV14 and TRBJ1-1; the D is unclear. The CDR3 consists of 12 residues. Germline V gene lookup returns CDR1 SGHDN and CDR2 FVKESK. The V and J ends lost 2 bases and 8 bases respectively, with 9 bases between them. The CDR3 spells CASSQLPREAFF. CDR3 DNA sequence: TGTGCCAGCAGCCAACTACCCAGGGAAGCTTTCTTT.

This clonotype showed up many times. CDR3 nucleotide sequence: TGCGCCAGCAGCTTGAACGGACAGGGCAGGAATGAGCAGTTCTTC. Translated, it gives CASSLNGQGRNEQFF. The rearrangement uses TRBV5-1 and TRBJ2-1, with 8 bases fitting TRBD1. The germline CDR1 and CDR2 sequences are SGHRS and YFSETQ. The CDR3 length is 15 residues. Trimming took 1 base from V and 7 from J; bases not matched to a gene: 7. Supplemented by reference TRBV5-1 and TRBJ2-1, the full variable domain reads KAGVTQTPRYLIKTRGQQVTLSCSPISGHRSVSWYQQTPGQGLQFLFEYFSETQRNKGNFPGRFSGRQFSNSRSEMNVSTLELGDSALYLCASSLNGQGRNEQFFGPGTRLTVL.

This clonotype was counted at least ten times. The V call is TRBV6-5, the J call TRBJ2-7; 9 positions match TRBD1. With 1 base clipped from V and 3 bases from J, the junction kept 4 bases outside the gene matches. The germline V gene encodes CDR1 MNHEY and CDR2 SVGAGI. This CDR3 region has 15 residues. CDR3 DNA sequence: TGTGCCAGCAGTTACTTCGACAGGGGGAGCTACGAGCAGTACTTC. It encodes CASSYFDRGSYEQYF.

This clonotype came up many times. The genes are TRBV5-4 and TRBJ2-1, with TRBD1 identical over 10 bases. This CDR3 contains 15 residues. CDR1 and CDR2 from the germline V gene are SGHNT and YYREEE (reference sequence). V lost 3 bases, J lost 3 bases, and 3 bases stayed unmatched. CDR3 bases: TGTGCCAGCAGCTCGGGACAGGGGATCTACAATGAGCAGTTCTTC. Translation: CASSSGQGIYNEQFF.

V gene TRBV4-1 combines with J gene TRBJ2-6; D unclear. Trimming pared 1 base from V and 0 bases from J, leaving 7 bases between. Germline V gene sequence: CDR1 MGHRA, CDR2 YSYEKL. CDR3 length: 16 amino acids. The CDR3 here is CASSQVESSGANVLTF. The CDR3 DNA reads TGCGCCAGCAGCCAAGTGGAGAGCTCTGGGGCCAACGTCCTGACTTTC.